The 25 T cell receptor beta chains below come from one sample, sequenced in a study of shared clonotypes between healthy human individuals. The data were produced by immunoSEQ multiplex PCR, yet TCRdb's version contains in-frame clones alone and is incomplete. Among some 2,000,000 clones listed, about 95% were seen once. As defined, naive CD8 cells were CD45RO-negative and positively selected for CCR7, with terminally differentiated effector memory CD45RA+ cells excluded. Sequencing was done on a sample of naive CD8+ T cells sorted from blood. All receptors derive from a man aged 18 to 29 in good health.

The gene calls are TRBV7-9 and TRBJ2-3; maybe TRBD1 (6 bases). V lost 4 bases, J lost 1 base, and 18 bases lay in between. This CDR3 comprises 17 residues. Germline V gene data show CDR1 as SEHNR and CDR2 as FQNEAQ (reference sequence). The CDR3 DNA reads TGTGCCAGCAGCTCCGGAGTTAGGGGGACCGGCACAGATACGCAGTATTTT. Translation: CASSSGVRGTGTDTQYF.

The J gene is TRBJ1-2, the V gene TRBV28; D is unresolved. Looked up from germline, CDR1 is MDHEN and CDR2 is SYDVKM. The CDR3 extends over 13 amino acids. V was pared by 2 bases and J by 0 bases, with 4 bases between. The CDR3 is CASSLGSNYGYTF. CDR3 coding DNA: TGTGCCAGCAGTTTAGGGTCTAACTATGGCTACACCTTC.

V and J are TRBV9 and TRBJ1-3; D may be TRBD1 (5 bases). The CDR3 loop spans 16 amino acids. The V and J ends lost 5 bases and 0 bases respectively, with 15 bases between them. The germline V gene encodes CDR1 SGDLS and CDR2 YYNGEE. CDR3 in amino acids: CASSSGHLLSGNTIYF. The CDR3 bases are TGTGCCAGCAGTTCCGGACACCTTCTCTCTGGAAACACCATATATTTT.

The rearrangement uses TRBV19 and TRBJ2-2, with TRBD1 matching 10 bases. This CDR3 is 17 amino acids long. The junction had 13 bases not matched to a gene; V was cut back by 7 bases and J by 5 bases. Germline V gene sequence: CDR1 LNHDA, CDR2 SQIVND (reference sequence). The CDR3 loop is CASTPTGTGEGTGELFF. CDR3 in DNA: TGTGCCAGTACCCCCACAGGGACAGGGGAAGGTACCGGGGAGCTGTTTTTT.

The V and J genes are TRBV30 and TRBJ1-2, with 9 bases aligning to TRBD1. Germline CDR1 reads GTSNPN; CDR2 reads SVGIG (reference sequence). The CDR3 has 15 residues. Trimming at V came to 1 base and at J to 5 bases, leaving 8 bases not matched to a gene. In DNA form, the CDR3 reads TGTGCCTGGAGTGATGACCGGGACAGGGCTTATGGCTACACCTTC. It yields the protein CAWSDDRDRAYGYTF.

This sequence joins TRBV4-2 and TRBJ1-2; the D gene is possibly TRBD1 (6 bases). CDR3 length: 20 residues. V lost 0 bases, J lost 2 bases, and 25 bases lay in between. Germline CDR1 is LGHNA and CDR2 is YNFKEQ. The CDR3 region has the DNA TGTGCCAGCAGCCAAGATACCTCGGGGGCCACCTTTTCAGGGAACTATGGCTACACCTTC. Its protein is CASSQDTSGATFSGNYGYTF.

CDR3 DNA sequence: TGTGCCAGCAGTGTGGGGCGGGCCCCCGGAAATGAGCAGTTCTTC. Amino acid sequence: CASSVGRAPGNEQFF. The rearrangement joins TRBV2 to TRBJ2-1, with D possibly being TRBD1 or TRBD2 (5 bases each). The germline V gene has CDR1 SNHLY and CDR2 FYNNEI. The V end was cut by 4 bases, the J end by 7 bases, with 17 bases between. The CDR3 sequence is 15 residues long.

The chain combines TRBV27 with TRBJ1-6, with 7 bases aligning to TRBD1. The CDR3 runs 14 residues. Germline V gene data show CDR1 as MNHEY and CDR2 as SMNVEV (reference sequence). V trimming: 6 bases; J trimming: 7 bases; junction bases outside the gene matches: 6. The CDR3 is CASRTGTANSPLHF. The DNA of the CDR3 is TGTGCCAGCAGGACCGGGACAGCAAATTCACCCCTCCACTTT.

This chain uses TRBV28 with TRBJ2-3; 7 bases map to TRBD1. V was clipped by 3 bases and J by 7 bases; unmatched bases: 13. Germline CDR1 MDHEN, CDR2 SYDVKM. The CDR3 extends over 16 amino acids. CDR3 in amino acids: CASSFSPGQQTYTQYF. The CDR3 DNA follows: TGTGCCAGCAGTTTTTCCCCGGGACAGCAAACTTATACGCAGTATTTT.

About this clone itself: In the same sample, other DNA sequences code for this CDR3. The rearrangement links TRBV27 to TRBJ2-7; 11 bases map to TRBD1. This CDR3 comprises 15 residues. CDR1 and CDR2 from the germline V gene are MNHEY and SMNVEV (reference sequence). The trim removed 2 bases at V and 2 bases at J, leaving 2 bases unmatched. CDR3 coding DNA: TGTGCCAGCAGTTTAGGGACAGGGGGAGCCTACGAGCAGTACTTC. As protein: CASSLGTGGAYEQYF.

The DNA of the CDR3 is TGTGCCCCCAGCCGGCGGACTGAAGCTTTCTTT. This codes for CAPSRRTEAFF. This chain joins TRBV28 and TRBJ1-1; D is unresolved. The length of the CDR3 is 11 residues. Germline V gives CDR1 MDHEN, CDR2 SYDVKM. Deletions cut 11 bases from V and 5 bases from J, with 12 bases between.

Here the CDR3 reads CASSQNLPSGGISYNEQFF. The CDR3 DNA follows: TGTGCCAGCAGCCAGAACCTTCCTAGCGGGGGGATCTCCTACAATGAGCAGTTCTTC. The chain has TRBV7-6 and TRBJ2-1, with 11 bases fitting TRBD2. This CDR3 has 19 residues. Germline values: CDR1 SGHVS, CDR2 FNYEAQ. V shed 5 bases and J 0 bases; nucleotides not matched to a gene: 12. The full variable domain, in which reference TRBV7-6 and TRBJ2-1 provide the parts outside the CDR3, is GAGVSQSPRYKVTKRGQDVALRCDPISGHVSLYWYRQALGQGPEFLTYFNYEAQQDKSGLPNDRFSAERPEGSISTLTIQRTEQRDSAMYRCASSQNLPSGGISYNEQFFGPGTRLTVL.

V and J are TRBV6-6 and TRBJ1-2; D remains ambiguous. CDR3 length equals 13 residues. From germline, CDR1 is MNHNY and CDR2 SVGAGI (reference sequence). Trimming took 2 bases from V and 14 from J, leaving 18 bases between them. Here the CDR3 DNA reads TGTGCCAGCAGTTACCTCGGAGTCCCGGACTGTACCTTC. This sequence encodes CASSYLGVPDCTF.

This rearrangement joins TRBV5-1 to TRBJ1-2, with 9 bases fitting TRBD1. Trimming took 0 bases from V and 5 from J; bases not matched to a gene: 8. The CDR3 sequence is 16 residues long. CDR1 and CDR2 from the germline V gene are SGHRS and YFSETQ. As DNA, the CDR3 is TGCGCCAGCAGCTTGGTCACAGGGGGCGATCCATATGGCTACACCTTC. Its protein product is CASSLVTGGDPYGYTF.

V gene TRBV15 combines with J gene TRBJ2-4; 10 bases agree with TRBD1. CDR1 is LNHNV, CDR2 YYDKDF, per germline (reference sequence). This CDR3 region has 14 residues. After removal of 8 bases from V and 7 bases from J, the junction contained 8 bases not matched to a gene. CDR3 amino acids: CATATGGAGNIQYF. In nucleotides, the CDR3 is TGTGCCACCGCGACAGGGGGCGCGGGGAACATTCAGTACTTC. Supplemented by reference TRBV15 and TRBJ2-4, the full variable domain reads DAMVIQNPRYQVTQFGKPVTLSCSQTLNHNVMYWYQQKSSQAPKLLFHYYDKDFNNEADTPDNFQSRRPNTSFCFLDIRSPGLGDTAMYLCATATGGAGNIQYFGAGTRLSVL.

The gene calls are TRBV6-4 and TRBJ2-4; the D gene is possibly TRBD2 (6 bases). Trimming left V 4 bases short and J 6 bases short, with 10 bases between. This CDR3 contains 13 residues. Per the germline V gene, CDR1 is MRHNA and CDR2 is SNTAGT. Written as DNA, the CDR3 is TGTGCCAGCAGTGGATGGGGAGGAAACATTCAGTACTTC. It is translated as CASSGWGGNIQYF.

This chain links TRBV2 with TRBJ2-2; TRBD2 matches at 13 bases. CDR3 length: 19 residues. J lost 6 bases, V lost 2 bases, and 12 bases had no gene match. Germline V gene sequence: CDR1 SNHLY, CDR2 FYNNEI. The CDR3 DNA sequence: TGTGCCAGCAGTGAATGGGAGACTAGCGGGGGGCTTTTACCCGGGGAGCTGTTTTTT. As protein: CASSEWETSGGLLPGELFF.

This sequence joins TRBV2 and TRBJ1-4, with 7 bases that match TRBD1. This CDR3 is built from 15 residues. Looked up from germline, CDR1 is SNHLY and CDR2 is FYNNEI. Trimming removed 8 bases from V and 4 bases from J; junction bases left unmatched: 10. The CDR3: CASFRWDSFNEKLFF. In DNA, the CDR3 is TGTGCCAGCTTTAGATGGGACAGCTTTAATGAAAAACTGTTTTTT. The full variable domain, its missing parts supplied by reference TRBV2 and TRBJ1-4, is EPEVTQTPSHQVTQMGQEVILRCVPISNHLYFYWYRQILGQKVEFLVSFYNNEISEKSEIFDDQFSVERPDGSNFTLKIRSTKLEDSAMYFCASFRWDSFNEKLFFGSGTQLSVL.

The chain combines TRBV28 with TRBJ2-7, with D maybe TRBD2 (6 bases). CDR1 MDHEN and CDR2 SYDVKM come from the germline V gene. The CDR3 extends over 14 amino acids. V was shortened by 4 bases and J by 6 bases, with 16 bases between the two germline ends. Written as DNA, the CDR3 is TGTGCCAGCAGTTCGCCTCCTTTGGGGGGCGAGCAGTACTTC. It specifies CASSSPPLGGEQYF.

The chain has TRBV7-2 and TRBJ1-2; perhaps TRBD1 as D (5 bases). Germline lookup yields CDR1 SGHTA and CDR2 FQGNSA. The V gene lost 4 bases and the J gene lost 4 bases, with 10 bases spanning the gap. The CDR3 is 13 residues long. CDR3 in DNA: TGTGCCAGCAGCTCTACAGGCTTCTATGGCTACACCTTC. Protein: CASSSTGFYGYTF.

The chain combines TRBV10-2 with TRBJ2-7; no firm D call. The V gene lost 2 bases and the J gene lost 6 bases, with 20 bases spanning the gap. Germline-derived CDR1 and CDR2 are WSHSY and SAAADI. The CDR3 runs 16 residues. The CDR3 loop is CASSEIGMGSYGEQYF. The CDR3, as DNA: TGCGCCAGCAGTGAGATAGGAATGGGGTCGTATGGCGAGCAGTACTTC.

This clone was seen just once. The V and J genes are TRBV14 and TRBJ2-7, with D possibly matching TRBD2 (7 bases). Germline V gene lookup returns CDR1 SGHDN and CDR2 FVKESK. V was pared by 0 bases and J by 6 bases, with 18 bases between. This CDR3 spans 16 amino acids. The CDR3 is CASSQDWWGGLIEQYF. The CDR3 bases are TGTGCCAGCAGCCAAGACTGGTGGGGGGGCTTAATCGAGCAGTACTTC.

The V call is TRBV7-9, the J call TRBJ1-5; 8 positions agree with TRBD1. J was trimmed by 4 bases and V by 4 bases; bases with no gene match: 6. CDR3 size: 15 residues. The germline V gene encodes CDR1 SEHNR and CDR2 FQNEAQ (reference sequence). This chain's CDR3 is CASSSPGQVNQPQHF. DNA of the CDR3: TGTGCCAGCAGCTCCCCGGGACAGGTTAATCAGCCCCAGCATTTT.

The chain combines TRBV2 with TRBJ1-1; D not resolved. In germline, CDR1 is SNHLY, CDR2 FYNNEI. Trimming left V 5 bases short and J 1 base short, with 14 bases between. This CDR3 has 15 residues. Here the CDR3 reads CASSHPARENTEAFF. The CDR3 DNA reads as TGTGCCAGCAGTCACCCCGCGCGAGAGAACACTGAAGCTTTCTTT.

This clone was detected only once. DNA for the CDR3: TGTGCCAGCAGCCCGACTAGCGGGAGGGCCAGCGGGGAGCTGTTTTTT. This translates into CASSPTSGRASGELFF. This rearrangement joins TRBV7-9 to TRBJ2-2; 14 bases agree with TRBD2. Germline values: CDR1 SEHNR, CDR2 FQNEAQ (reference sequence). V lost 5 bases to trimming and J lost 7 bases; unmatched junction nucleotides: 6. There are 16 residues in the CDR3.